Reported below is one TCR beta chain. Its target is unknown. The assay was immunoSEQ multiplex PCR, and TCRdb's table has in-frame clones only and misses some. The table records about 52,000 clones, around four fifths of them present only once. The data originate from a study of OX40 agonist ivuxolimab in advanced cancers. CDR1 SGHTA and CDR2 FQGTGA come from the germline V gene. This CDR3 has 15 amino acids. The V and J ends lost 3 bases and 1 base respectively, with 11 bases between them. Study-level results: The work left the antigen specificity of expanded peripheral T cells undetermined. Individuals who were partial responders at 0.1-3.0 mg/kg had clonal expansion that ranked among the lowest. Doses of 0.1 to 3.0 mg/kg were accompanied by clonal expansion of CD4+ and CD8+ blood T cells by week 6.

The chain joins TRBV7-3 to TRBJ2-3, with D perhaps matching TRBD1 or TRBD2 (5 bases each). The TCR was taken from an adult with an advanced solid tumor such as melanoma, head and neck, liver or kidney cancer. Sequencing used CD4+ or CD8+ T cells sorted from blood, obtained in a trial of the OX40 agonist ivuxolimab. CDR3: CASSFSGTGTDTQYF. The CDR3 DNA reads TGTGCCAGCAGCTTTTCCGGGACGGGCACAGATACGCAGTATTTT.